This T cell receptor beta chain was identified in a study of T-cell reconstitution after alpha-beta-depleted transplantation in children. As to this clonotype: The antigen is not known.

It was with unique molecular identifiers that the TCRbeta library was prepared. Each CDR3 protein is one row after TCRdb ran MiXCR on the PCR reads. The sample consists of fewer than 550,000 distinct CDR3 sequences, 9.5% to 12% of them appearing once. V shed 3 bases and J 3 bases; nucleotides not matched to a gene: 4. The CDR3 covers 15 residues. Germline CDR1 and CDR2: ENHRY and SYGVKD. Points from the study as a whole: One year after transplant, T-cell counts and diversity came mostly from newly produced T cells. Surviving recipient T cells and thymic progenitors produced the high day-60 TCRbeta diversity seen in some patients. The study reportedly traced alpha-beta T cells about two months after transplant to several hundred expanded graft clones.

The clonotype comes from a female patient younger than 10 who had a stem cell transplant for aplastic anemia, so the T cells may come from the graft donor. The sequences come from PBMCs, mostly from graft donor cells, collected 180 days after TCRalphabeta/CD19-depleted stem cell transplant. The chain links TRBV10-3 to TRBJ1-5, with 8 bases identical to TRBD1. The DNA for the CDR3 is TGTGCCATCAGTGATGTCAGGGGGCTCAATCAGCCCCAGCATTTT. Translated: CAISDVRGLNQPQHF.